This paragraph covers one T cell receptor beta chain sequence. What it binds is not known. This entry is derived from a study of T cell repertoires in cytomegalovirus infection. Study summary: Recently identified HLA-C-restricted CMV epitopes and well-studied HLA-B-restricted CMV epitopes were used by the study.

Trimming shortened V by 3 bases and J by 1 base, and 7 bases separated the two germline ends. Germline-derived CDR1 and CDR2 are LGHNA and YNFKEQ. This CDR3 is built from 14 residues. Each CDR3 protein is one row after TCRdb ran MiXCR on the reads. This table holds about 700,000 distinct CDR3 sequences, around a third found once. This receptor was identified in a human donor in good health (CMV status not recorded). Some clones in this sample may be carry-over from other donors' samples. The chain carries TRBV4-2 and TRBJ1-3; D gene uncertain. The starting material was cultured PBMCs, obtained from culture after CMV antigen stimulation. The CDR3 nucleotides are TGTGCCAGCAGCCAGGGGAGGTCTGGAAACACCATATATTTT. Translating it yields CASSQGRSGNTIYF.